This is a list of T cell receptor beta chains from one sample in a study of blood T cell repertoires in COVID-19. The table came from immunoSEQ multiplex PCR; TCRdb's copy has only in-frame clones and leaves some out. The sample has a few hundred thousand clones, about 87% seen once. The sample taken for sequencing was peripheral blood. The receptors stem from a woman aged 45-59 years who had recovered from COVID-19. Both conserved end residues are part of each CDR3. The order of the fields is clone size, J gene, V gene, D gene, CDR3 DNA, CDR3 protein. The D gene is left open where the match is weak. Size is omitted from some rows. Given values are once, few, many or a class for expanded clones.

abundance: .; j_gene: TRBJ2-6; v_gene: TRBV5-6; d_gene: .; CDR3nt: TGTGCCAGCAGCTTGTTTGAGTTCCGGGAGAACTCTGGGGCCAACGTCCTGACTTTC; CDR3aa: CASSLFEFRENSGANVLTF
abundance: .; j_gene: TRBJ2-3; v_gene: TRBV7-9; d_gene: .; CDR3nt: TGTGCCAGCAGCTTAAAGGCGGCTCGTCGCACAGATACGCAGTATTTT; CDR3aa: CASSLKAARRTDTQYF
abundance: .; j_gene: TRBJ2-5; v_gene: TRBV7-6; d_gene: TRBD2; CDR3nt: TGTGCCAGCAGCTTCCGGCTAGCGGGAGGCACCATGGCCCAGTACTTC; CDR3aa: CASSFRLAGGTMAQYF
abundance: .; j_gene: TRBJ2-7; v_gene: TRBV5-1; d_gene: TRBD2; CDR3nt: TGCGCCAGCAGCTCCCGTTCCGGGACTAGCTCTAACGAGCAGTACTTC; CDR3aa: CASSSRSGTSSNEQYF
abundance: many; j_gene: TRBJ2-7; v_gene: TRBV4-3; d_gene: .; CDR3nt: TGCGCCAGCAGCCAAGATCTGGGCGGGTCCGCCTACGAGCAGTACTTC; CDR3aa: CASSQDLGGSAYEQYF
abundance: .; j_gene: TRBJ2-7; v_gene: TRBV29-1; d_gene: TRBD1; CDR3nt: TGCAGCGTTGTACAGGGGGTCTACGAGCAGTACTTC; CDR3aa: CSVVQGVYEQYF
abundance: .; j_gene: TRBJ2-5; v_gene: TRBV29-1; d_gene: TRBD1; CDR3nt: TGCAGCGTGAAACTCCGGACAGGCGACCAAGAGACCCAGTACTTC; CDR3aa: CSVKLRTGDQETQYF
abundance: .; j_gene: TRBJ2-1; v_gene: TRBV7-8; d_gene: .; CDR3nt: TGTGCCAGCAGCTTAGGCGTCGCCGTCGGTGAGCAGTTCTTC; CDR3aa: CASSLGVAVGEQFF
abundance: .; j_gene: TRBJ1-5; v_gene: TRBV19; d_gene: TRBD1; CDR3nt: TGTGCCAGTAGCCTACAGGGGGACAATCAGCCCCAGCATTTT; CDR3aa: CASSLQGDNQPQHF
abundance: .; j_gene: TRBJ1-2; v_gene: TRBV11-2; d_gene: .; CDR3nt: TGTGCCAGCAGTCGGGACAAGAACTATGGCTACACCTTC; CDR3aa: CASSRDKNYGYTF
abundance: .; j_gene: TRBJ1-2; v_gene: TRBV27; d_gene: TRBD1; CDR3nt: TGTGCCAGCAGTGACAGGGCCGGCTACACCTTC; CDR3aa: CASSDRAGYTF
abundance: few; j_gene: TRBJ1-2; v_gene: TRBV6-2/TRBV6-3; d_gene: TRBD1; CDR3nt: TGTGCCAGCAGTTCGACAGGGATCTATGGCTACACCTTC; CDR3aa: CASSSTGIYGYTF
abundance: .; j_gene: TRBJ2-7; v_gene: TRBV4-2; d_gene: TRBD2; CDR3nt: TGTGCCAGCAGCCTGGGACTAGCGGGAACGGTCGAGCAGTACTTC; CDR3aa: CASSLGLAGTVEQYF
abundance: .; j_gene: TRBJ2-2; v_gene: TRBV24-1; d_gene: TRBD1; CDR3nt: TGTGCCACCAGTAAACTTTCGGGACAGGGGGACGACCAATCGAACACCGGGGAGCTGTTTTTT; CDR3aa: CATSKLSGQGDDQSNTGELFF
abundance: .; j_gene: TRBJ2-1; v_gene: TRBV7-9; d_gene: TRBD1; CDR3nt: TGTGCCAGCAGCTTTCAGGGGGCGCACAATGAGCAGTTCTTC; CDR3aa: CASSFQGAHNEQFF
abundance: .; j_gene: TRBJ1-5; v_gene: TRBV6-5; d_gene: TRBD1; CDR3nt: TGTGCCAGCTGGGACAGGGGTTACAATCAGCCCCAGCATTTT; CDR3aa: CASWDRGYNQPQHF
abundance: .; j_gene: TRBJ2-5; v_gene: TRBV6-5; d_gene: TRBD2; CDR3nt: TGTGCCAGCAAAGGGTCTAGCGGGGTACGAGAGACCCAGTACTTC; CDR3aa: CASKGSSGVRETQYF
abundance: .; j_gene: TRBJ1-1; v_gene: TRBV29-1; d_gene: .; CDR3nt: TGCAGCGTTGAGCCCATCGCGGTGAACACTGAAGCTTTCTTT; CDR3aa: CSVEPIAVNTEAFF
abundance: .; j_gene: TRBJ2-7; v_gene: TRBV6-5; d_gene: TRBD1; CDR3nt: TGTGCCAGCAGTTACCCGGGGACAGGGATACCCTACGAGCAGTACTTC; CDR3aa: CASSYPGTGIPYEQYF
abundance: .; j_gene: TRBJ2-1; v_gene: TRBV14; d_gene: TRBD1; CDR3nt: TGTGCCAGCAGCCAATGGCCGGGACAGGGGCGCAATGAGCAGTTCTTC; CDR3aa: CASSQWPGQGRNEQFF
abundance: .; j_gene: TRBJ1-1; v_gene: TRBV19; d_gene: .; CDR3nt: TGTGCCAGTGAGCCAGGGAACACTGAAGCTTTCTTT; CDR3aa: CASEPGNTEAFF
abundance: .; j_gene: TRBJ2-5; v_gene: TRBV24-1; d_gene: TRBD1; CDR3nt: TGTGCCACCGGACAGGGGGCCCAAGAGACCCAGTACTTC; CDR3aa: CATGQGAQETQYF
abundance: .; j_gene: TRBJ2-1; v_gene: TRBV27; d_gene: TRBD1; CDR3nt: TGTGCCAGCAACAAAGACAGGGGGCTTGGCAATGAGCAGTTCTTC; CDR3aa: CASNKDRGLGNEQFF
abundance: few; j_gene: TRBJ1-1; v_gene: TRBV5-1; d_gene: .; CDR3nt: TGCGCCAGCAGCTTGTCCCCTAACACTGAAGCTTTCTTT; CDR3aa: CASSLSPNTEAFF
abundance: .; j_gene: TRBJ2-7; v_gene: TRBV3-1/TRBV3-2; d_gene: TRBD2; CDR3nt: TGTGCCAGCAGCCAAGATGTGGCGGGAGGGCCAAAGCAGTACTTC; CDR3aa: CASSQDVAGGPKQYF
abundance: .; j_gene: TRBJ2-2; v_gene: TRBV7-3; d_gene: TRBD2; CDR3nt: TGTGCCAGCAGCTACGCCGGGACTACGAACACCGGGGAGCTGTTTTTT; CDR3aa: CASSYAGTTNTGELFF
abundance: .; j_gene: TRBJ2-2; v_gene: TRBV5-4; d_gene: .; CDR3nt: TGTGCCAGCAGCTGGAGCGCATCCACCGGGGAGCTGTTTTTT; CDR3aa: CASSWSASTGELFF
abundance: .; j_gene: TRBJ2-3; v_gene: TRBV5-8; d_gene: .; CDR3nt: TGTGCCACCTCCCTTCGGGGATCGGATACGCAGTATTTT; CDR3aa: CATSLRGSDTQYF
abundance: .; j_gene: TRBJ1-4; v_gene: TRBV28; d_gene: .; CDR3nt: TGTGCCAGCAGTTTGTCCGGGTCCGCCGAAAAACTGTTTTTT; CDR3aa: CASSLSGSAEKLFF
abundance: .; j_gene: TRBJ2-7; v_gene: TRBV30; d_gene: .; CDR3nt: TGTGCCTGGAGTACTAGCTACGAGCAGTACTTC; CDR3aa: CAWSTSYEQYF
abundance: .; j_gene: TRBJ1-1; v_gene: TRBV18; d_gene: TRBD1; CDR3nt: TGTGCCAGCTCACCTCCGACAGGGGCCACTGAAGCTTTCTTT; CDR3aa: CASSPPTGATEAFF
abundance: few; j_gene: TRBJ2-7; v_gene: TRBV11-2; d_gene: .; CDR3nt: TGTGCCAGCAGGAGCCACGGAGCCTACGAGCAGTACTTC; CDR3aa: CASRSHGAYEQYF
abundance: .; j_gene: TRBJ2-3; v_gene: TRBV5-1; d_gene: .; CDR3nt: TGCGCCAGCAGCTTGCTCAGGGGGGCAGATACGCAGTATTTT; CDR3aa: CASSLLRGADTQYF
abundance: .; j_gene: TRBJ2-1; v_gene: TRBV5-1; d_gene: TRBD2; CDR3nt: TGCGCCAGCAGATATAGCGGGAGCTCCTACAATGAGCAGTTCTTC; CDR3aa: CASRYSGSSYNEQFF
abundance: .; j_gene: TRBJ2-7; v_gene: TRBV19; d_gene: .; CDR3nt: TGTGCCAGTAGTATCGCCAGCTCCTACGAGCAGTACTTC; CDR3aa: CASSIASSYEQYF
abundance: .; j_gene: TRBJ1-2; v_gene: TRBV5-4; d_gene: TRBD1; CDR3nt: TGTGCCAGCAGCTTGCTCGGGACAGGAAGATATGGCTACACCTTC; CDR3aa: CASSLLGTGRYGYTF
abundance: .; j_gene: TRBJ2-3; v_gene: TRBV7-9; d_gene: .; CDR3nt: TGTGCCAGCAGCTTGAGGAGAACAGATACGCAGTATTTT; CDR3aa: CASSLRRTDTQYF
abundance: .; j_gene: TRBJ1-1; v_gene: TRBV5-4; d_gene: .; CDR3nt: TGTGCCAGCAGCTTGGGGTACACAGGGATTAACACTGAAGCTTTCTTT; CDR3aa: CASSLGYTGINTEAFF
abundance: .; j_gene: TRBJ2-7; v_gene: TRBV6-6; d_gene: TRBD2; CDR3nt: TGTGCCAGCAGTTACACGACTAGCGGGAGTCCCTACGAGCAGTACTTC; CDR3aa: CASSYTTSGSPYEQYF
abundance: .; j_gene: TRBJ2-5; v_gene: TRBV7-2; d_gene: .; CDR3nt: TGTGCCAGCAGCGCTGGAGGGCTAGGAGAGACCCAGTACTTC; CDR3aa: CASSAGGLGETQYF
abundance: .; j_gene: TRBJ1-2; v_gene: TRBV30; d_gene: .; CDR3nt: TGTGCCTGGAGACCCCCCTGGGGCGGCGGTTATGGCTACACCTTC; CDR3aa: CAWRPPWGGGYGYTF
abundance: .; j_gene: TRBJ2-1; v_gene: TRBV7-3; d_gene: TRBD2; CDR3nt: TGTGCCAGCAGCACCCGGTCTAGCGGGAATTTGGAGAATGAGCAGTTCTTC; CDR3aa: CASSTRSSGNLENEQFF
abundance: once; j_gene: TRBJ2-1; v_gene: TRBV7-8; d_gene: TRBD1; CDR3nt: TGTGCCAGCAGCTTTAAGGGGGCGCAAAATGAGCAGTTCTTC; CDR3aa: CASSFKGAQNEQFF
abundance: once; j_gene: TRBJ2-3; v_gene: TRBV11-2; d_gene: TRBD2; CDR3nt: TGTGCCAGCAGCCTCGGGAGGGCCGATCGCCCGTATTTT; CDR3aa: CASSLGRADRPYF
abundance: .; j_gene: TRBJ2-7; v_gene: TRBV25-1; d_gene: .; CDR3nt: TGTGCCAGCAGCAGTAACAGTGCCCACGAGCAGTACTTC; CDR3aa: CASSSNSAHEQYF
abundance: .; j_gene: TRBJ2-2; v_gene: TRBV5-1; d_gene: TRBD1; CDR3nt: TGCGCCAGCAGCCCAGGGACAGCGAACACCGGGGAGCTGTTTTTT; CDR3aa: CASSPGTANTGELFF
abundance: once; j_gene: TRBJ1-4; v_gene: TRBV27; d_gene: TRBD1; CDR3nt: TGTGCCAGCAGTCCGACAGGGCAACGGCTGTTTTTT; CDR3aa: CASSPTGQRLFF
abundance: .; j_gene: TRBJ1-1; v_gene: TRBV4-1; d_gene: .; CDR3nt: TGCGCCAGCAGCCAAGATGATAACAGGGAAGCTTTGGACACTGAAGCTTTCTTT; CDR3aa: CASSQDDNREALDTEAFF
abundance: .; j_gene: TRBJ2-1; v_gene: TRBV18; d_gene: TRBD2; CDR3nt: TGTGCCAGCTCACCGGCGGGAGACTACAATGAGCAGTTCTTC; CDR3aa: CASSPAGDYNEQFF
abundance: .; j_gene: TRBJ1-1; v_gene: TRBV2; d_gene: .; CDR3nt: TGTGCCAGCAGTGAACAGACTGATGAAGCTTTCTTT; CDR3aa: CASSEQTDEAFF
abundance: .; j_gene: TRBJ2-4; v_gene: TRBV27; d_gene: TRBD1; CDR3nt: TGTGCCAGCAGTTTGGGGACAGGGGCAAACATTCAGTACTTC; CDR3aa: CASSLGTGANIQYF
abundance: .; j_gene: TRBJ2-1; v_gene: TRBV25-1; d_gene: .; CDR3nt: TGTGCCAGCAGTGAATTGAGTAGGCTAGCAAGCAATGAGCAGTTCTTC; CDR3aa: CASSELSRLASNEQFF
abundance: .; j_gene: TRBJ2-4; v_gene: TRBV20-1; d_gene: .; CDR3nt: TGCAGTGCTAGTGAGGGAGTACTAGCCAAAAACATTCAGTACTTC; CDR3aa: CSASEGVLAKNIQYF
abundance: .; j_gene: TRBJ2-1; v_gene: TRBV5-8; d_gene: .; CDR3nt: TGTGCCAGCAGCTTGACGGACAATGAGCAGTTCTTC; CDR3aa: CASSLTDNEQFF
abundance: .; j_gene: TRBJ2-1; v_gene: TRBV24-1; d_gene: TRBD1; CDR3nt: TGTGCCACCAAGGAGACAGGGGGTCACAATGAGCAGTTCTTC; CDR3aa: CATKETGGHNEQFF